A selection of T cell receptor beta chains follows, all from one sample in a study of T-cell memory formation after mild COVID-19. MiXCR, run by TCRdb on the 5' RACE reads, gives a single entry per CDR3 protein. The repertoire holds roughly 86,000 distinct CDR3 sequences, with roughly 16% as singletons. The specimen was PBMCs or a T cell subset sorted from them (not recorded which). These receptors came from a man aged 18 to 29 who had mild COVID-19 (a few samples of this study predate the infection). Cell type and time point are not known. CDR3s include the opening cysteine and the closing phenylalanine or tryptophan. A D gene is named only where the DNA matches it firmly. Clone size is stated in some rows and not others, as once, few, many or a class when expanded.

clone size	D gene	V gene	J gene	CDR3 DNA	CDR3 protein
NA	NA	TRBV6-2/TRBV6-3	TRBJ1-5	TGTGCCAGCAGTCGCCGCTCCGGACACCTCGATCAGCCCCAGCATTTT	CASSRRSGHLDQPQHF
few	NA	TRBV12-3/TRBV12-4	TRBJ2-3	TGTGCCAGCAGGATGCGCTCAGATACGCAGTATTTT	CASRMRSDTQYF
NA	NA	TRBV20-1	TRBJ2-5	TGCAGTGCTAGAGATAGTCAGTACCAAGAGACCCAGTACTTC	CSARDSQYQETQYF
few	TRBD1	TRBV4-1	TRBJ1-1	TGCGCCAGCAGCCAACCAAGACAGGGAGTGGACACTGAAGCTTTCTTT	CASSQPRQGVDTEAFF
few	NA	TRBV6-5	TRBJ1-2	TGTGCCAGCAGTGGGGGTTTCTATGGCTACACCTTC	CASSGGFYGYTF
NA	NA	TRBV6-1	TRBJ1-2	TGTGCCAGCAGTTTAGGGGTCCTTGGCTACACCTTC	CASSLGVLGYTF
few	NA	TRBV4-3	TRBJ1-2	TGCGCCAGCAGCCAGTCGGACGGACGCCCGGGAACCTTC	CASSQSDGRPGTF
NA	TRBD1	TRBV4-3	TRBJ2-3	TGCGCCAGCAGCCAGGAACTACAGGGGGGATCATCAGATACGCAGTATTTT	CASSQELQGGSSDTQYF
few	NA	TRBV29-1	TRBJ2-1	TGCAGCGTTGACGCAGGGGGGAGTGAGCAGTTCTTC	CSVDAGGSEQFF
many	NA	TRBV7-9	TRBJ1-4	TGTGCCAGCAGCCATATTACGGAAGGAAAACTGTTTTTT	CASSHITEGKLFF
few	NA	TRBV15	TRBJ2-3	TGTGCCACCAGCGTCCAGAGCGCCACCACCGATACGCAGTATTTT	CATSVQSATTDTQYF
few	TRBD1	TRBV19	TRBJ2-1	TGTGTCACCAGGACAGGGTTAAATGAGCAGTTCTTC	CVTRTGLNEQFF
few	TRBD2	TRBV20-1	TRBJ2-5	TGCAGTGCTAGAGGTAGCGGGGGGAACCAAGAGACCCAGTACTTC	CSARGSGGNQETQYF
NA	NA	TRBV5-1	TRBJ2-1	TGCGCCAGCAGCTTGTACAGGGTGAGCAATGAGCAGTTCTTC	CASSLYRVSNEQFF
NA	NA	TRBV7-7	TRBJ2-1	TGTGCCAGCAGCCCCGAGGCCGAGAGCTCCTACAATGAGCAGTTCTTC	CASSPEAESSYNEQFF
few	TRBD2	TRBV10-2	TRBJ2-1	TGCGCCAGCAGCATAGCGGGGGGGCCCTTCTATGAGCAGTTCTTC	CASSIAGGPFYEQFF
NA	TRBD1	TRBV15	TRBJ1-2	TGTGCCACCAGCAGTGCGACAGGGAGCTATGGCTACACCTTC	CATSSATGSYGYTF
few	TRBD2	TRBV4-3	TRBJ2-7	TGCGCCAGCAGCCAAGATTCGAGGGAGGGCAGAGAGTACTTC	CASSQDSREGREYF
NA	NA	TRBV7-3	TRBJ2-1	TGTGCCAGCAGCGGGGGCCCCCACAATGAGCAGTTCTTC	CASSGGPHNEQFF
few	NA	TRBV5-5	TRBJ2-2	TGTGCCAGCAGCCCCGACAGGACCACCGGGGAGCTGTTTTTT	CASSPDRTTGELFF